This note documents a single TCR beta chain sequence. Its antigen remains unknown. Using immunoSEQ multiplex PCR, the repertoire was profiled, and TCRdb retains in-frame clones only, with some absent. The repertoire has over a million clones, 96% of them found once; the top ten carry about 1.2%. The CDR3 is 16 amino acids. Germline CDR1 is SGHAT and CDR2 is FQNNGV. J lost 2 bases, V lost 4 bases, and 9 bases had no gene match. This entry belongs to a study of shared clonotypes between healthy human individuals. Study-wide points: Shared across a few donors were 4% to 6% of the naive CD4 clonotypes. The authors expected sequencing depth to affect clonotype sharing among donors.

The specimen sequenced was naive CD4+ T cells sorted from blood. Noted subset: CD45RA+ positively selected. This TCR derives from a man younger than 45 in good health. The rearrangement uses TRBV11-2 and TRBJ2-7; 9 bases align to TRBD1. CDR3 nucleotides: TGTGCCAGCAGCTCGCCCAGGGACAGGGACCCCTACGAGCAGTACTTC. It codes for CASSSPRDRDPYEQYF.